These T cell receptor beta chains were read from a single sample in a study of T cells after yellow fever vaccination. Each CDR3 protein is one row after TCRdb ran MiXCR on the 5' RACE reads. The sample includes some 670,000 distinct CDR3 sequences, 12% of them seen just once. Sample: PBMCs, taken on the day of the yellow fever booster vaccination. The receptor set was obtained from a man in his thirties or forties who received the YFV17D yellow fever vaccine. Each CDR3 is given with its conserved first and last residue. A D gene is named only where the DNA matches it firmly. Size is stated for part of the rows, as once, few or many counts, or as a class when the clone is expanded.

DNA: TGTGCCATCAGTGAGTCGGGGATGCAGCCCCAGCATTTT
CDR3: CAISESGMQPQHF
V: TRBV10-3
J: TRBJ1-5
D: -
size: many

DNA: TGTGCCAGCAGTGAGGGGGTGCTAGCCAAAAACATTCAGTACTTC
CDR3: CASSEGVLAKNIQYF
V: TRBV2
J: TRBJ2-4
D: -
size: few

DNA: TGTGCCAGCAGAGTTCGAACTAGCGGGCACACCGGGGAGCTGTTTTTT
CDR3: CASRVRTSGHTGELFF
V: TRBV5-6
J: TRBJ2-2
D: TRBD2
size: few

DNA: TGCAGTGCTTCACTAGAGAACACCGGGGAGCTGTTTTTT
CDR3: CSASLENTGELFF
V: TRBV20-1
J: TRBJ2-2
D: -
size: many

DNA: TGTGCCAGCAGTTTTTGGGGCGCTAGAGGCCCCGAGCAGTACTTC
CDR3: CASSFWGARGPEQYF
V: TRBV12-3/TRBV12-4
J: TRBJ2-7
D: -
size: few

DNA: TGCAGTGCTCGGACTGTGCAGACCTACGAGCAGTACTTC
CDR3: CSARTVQTYEQYF
V: TRBV20-1
J: TRBJ2-7
D: -
size: -

DNA: TGTGCCAGCAGCTTAGGAGGTGGCTTAGCCAAAAACATTCAGTACTTC
CDR3: CASSLGGGLAKNIQYF
V: TRBV7-2
J: TRBJ2-4
D: -
size: many

DNA: TGTGCCAGCAGTGTTCCAGGGACAGCTGGAAACACCATATATTTT
CDR3: CASSVPGTAGNTIYF
V: TRBV6-1
J: TRBJ1-3
D: TRBD1
size: -

DNA: TGTGCCAGCAGCCAAGTAGGACAGTCAACAGATACGCAGTATTTT
CDR3: CASSQVGQSTDTQYF
V: TRBV4-2
J: TRBJ2-3
D: -
size: -

DNA: TGTGCCAGCAGCTTACTACCGGGGTACGAGCAGTACTTC
CDR3: CASSLLPGYEQYF
V: TRBV7-2
J: TRBJ2-7
D: -
size: -

DNA: TGCGCCAGCAGCGCGGGACTAGCGGTCCAAGAGACCCAGTACTTC
CDR3: CASSAGLAVQETQYF
V: TRBV5-1
J: TRBJ2-5
D: TRBD2
size: many

DNA: TGTGCCAGCAGCAAACGACAGGGACTGACCGGGGAGCTGTTTTTT
CDR3: CASSKRQGLTGELFF
V: TRBV9
J: TRBJ2-2
D: -
size: few

DNA: TGTGCCAGCTCAAGGCCGGGGGAAGGCGGCGAGCAGTACTTC
CDR3: CASSRPGEGGEQYF
V: TRBV18
J: TRBJ2-7
D: -
size: few

DNA: TGCGCCAGCAGGGATAGCGAGGAAAATGAGCAGTTCTTC
CDR3: CASRDSEENEQFF
V: TRBV5-1
J: TRBJ2-1
D: -
size: -

DNA: TGTGCCAGCAGCTTAGGGCTAGCGGGAGTCAGCTCCTACAATGAGCAGTTCTTC
CDR3: CASSLGLAGVSSYNEQFF
V: TRBV5-6
J: TRBJ2-1
D: TRBD2
size: few

DNA: TGTGCCAGCAGTCCCTACCTGGGAGGGCAGGGAAAAAATGAGCAGTTCTTC
CDR3: CASSPYLGGQGKNEQFF
V: TRBV12-3/TRBV12-4
J: TRBJ2-1
D: TRBD2
size: -

DNA: TGTGCCAGCAGTAGGGACAAATGGGGCCGCTACGAGCAGTACTTC
CDR3: CASSRDKWGRYEQYF
V: TRBV6-1
J: TRBJ2-7
D: -
size: -

DNA: TGTGCCAGCAGCTTGGACGACGGATACACTAACTATGGCTACACCTTC
CDR3: CASSLDDGYTNYGYTF
V: TRBV5-5
J: TRBJ1-2
D: -
size: -

DNA: TGCAGCGCCCACAGCTACAATGAGCAGTTCTTC
CDR3: CSAHSYNEQFF
V: TRBV29-1
J: TRBJ2-1
D: -
size: -

DNA: TGCGCCAGCTGCATGGCAGCCTATAATTCACCCCTCCACTTT
CDR3: CASCMAAYNSPLHF
V: TRBV10-2
J: TRBJ1-6
D: -
size: -

DNA: TGTGCCAGCAGCCCCCTAGCCAAAAACATTCAGTACTTC
CDR3: CASSPLAKNIQYF
V: TRBV3-1
J: TRBJ2-4
D: -
size: -

DNA: TGCAGTGCAACGCCCCTAGCGGGAGCAGGCGATACGCAGTATTTT
CDR3: CSATPLAGAGDTQYF
V: TRBV20-1
J: TRBJ2-3
D: TRBD2
size: few

DNA: TGCAGCGCCAAGGGACAGGGGATAATGAACGAGCAGTACTTC
CDR3: CSAKGQGIMNEQYF
V: TRBV29-1
J: TRBJ2-7
D: TRBD1
size: -

DNA: TGTGCCAGCACAACTAGGACTGGGCTCGGGACCTACGAGCAGTACTTC
CDR3: CASTTRTGLGTYEQYF
V: TRBV28
J: TRBJ2-7
D: -
size: -